This TCR beta chain emerged from a study of early stage breast cancer tumors. Some clones are missing from TCRdb's copy, which holds only in-frame ones; the method was immunoSEQ multiplex PCR. The sample holds fewer than 90,000 clones; roughly 80% are singletons and the top ten take about 3.6%. CDR1 is GTSNPN and CDR2 is SVGIG in the germline V gene (reference sequence). This CDR3 is 13 amino acids long. V was trimmed by 4 bases and J by 0 bases, leaving 4 bases between them. The sample consisted of blood. This chain uses TRBV30 with TRBJ2-6; D is ambiguous. The receptor was derived from a person between 55 and 69 years old with breast cancer. The CDR3 DNA reads TGTGCCTGGAAGAGCTCTGGGGCCAACGTCCTGACTTTC. It encodes CAWKSSGANVLTF.